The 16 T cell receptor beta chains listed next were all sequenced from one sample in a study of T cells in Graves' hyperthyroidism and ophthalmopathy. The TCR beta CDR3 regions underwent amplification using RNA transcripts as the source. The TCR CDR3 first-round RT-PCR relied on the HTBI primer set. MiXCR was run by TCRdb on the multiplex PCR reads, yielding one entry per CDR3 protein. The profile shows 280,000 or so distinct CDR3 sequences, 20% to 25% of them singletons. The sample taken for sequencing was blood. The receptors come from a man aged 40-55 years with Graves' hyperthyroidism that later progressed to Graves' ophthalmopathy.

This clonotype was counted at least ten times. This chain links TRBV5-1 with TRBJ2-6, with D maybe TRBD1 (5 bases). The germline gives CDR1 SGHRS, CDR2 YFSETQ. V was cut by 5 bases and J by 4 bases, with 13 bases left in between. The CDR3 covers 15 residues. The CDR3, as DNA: TGCGCCAGCAGTACACAGGACCCCGGGGCCAACGTCCTGACTTTC. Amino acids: CASSTQDPGANVLTF.

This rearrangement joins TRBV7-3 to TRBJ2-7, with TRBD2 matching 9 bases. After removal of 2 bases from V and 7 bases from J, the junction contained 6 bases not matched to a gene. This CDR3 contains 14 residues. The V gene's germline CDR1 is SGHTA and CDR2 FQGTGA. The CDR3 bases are TGTGCCAGCAGCTTAGTAGCGGGAGCGGGGGAGCAGTACTTC. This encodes CASSLVAGAGEQYF.

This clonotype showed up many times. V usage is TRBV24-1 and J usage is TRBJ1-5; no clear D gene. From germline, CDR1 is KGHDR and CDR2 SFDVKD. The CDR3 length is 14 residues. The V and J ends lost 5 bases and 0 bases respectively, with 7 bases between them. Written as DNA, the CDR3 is TGTGCCACCAGTGCACATAATAGCAATCAGCCCCAGCATTTT. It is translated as CATSAHNSNQPQHF.

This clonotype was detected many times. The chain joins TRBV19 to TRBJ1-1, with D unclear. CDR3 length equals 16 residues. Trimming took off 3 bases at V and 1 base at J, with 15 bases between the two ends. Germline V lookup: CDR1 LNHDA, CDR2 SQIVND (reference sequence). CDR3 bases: TGTGCCAGTAGTATCCGGGCCTCACCTGGGAACACTGAAGCTTTCTTT. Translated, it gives CASSIRASPGNTEAFF.

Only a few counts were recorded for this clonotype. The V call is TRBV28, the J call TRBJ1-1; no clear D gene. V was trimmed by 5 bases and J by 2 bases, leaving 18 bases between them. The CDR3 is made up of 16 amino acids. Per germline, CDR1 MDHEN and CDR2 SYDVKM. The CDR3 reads CASSPLSPQINTEAFF. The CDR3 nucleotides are TGTGCCAGCAGTCCCCTATCTCCGCAGATTAACACTGAAGCTTTCTTT.

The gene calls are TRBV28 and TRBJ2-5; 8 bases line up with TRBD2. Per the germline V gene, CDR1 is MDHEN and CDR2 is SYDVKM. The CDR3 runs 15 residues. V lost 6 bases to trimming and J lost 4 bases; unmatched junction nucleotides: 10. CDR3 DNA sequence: TGTGCCAGCAGACCCGCGGGAGGTTTAGCAGAGACCCAGTACTTC. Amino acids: CASRPAGGLAETQYF.

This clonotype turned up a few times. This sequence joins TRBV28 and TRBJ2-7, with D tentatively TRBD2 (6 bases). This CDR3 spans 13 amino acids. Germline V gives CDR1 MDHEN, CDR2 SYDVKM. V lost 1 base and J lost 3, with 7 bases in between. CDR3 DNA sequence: TGTGCCAGCAGTTTATTGGGAGGCTACGAGCAGTACTTC. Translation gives CASSLLGGYEQYF.

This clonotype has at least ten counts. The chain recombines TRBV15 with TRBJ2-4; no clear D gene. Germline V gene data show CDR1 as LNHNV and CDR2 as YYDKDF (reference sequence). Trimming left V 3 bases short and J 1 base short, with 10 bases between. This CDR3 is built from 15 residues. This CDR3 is CATSSGGMAKNIQYF. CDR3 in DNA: TGTGCCACCAGCAGCGGTGGAATGGCCAAAAACATTCAGTACTTC.

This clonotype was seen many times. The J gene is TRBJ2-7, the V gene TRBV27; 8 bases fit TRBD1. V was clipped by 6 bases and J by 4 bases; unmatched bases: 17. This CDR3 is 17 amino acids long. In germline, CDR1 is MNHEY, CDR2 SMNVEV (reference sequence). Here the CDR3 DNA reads TGTGCCAGCAGCTTGGACAGGGAATCTTCCTATACGTACGAGCAGTACTTC. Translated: CASSLDRESSYTYEQYF.

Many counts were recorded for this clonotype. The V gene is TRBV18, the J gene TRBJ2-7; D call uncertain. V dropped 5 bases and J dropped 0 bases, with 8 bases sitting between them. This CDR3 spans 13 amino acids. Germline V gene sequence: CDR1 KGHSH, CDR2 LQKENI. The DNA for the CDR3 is TGTGCCAGCTCAGGCTCACTCTCCTACGAGCAGTACTTC. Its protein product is CASSGSLSYEQYF.

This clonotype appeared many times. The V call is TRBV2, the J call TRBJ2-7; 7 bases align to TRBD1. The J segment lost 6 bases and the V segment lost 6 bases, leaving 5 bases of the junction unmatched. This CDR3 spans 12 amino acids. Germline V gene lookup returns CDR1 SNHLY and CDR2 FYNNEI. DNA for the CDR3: TGTGCCAGCAGATCGGACAGGCGCGAGCAGTACTTC. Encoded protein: CASRSDRREQYF.

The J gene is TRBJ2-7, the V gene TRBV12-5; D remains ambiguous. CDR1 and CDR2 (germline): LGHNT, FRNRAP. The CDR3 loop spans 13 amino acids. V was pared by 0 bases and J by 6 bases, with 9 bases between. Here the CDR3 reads CASGLVGRAEQYF. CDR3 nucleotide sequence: TGTGCTAGTGGTTTGGTTGGACGGGCCGAGCAGTACTTC.

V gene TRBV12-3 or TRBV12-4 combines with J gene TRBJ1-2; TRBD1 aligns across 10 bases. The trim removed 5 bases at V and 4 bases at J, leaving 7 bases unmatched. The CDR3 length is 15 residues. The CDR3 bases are TGTGCCAGCAGTGTAGGGACAGGGGCGCTCTATGGCTACACCTTC. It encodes CASSVGTGALYGYTF.

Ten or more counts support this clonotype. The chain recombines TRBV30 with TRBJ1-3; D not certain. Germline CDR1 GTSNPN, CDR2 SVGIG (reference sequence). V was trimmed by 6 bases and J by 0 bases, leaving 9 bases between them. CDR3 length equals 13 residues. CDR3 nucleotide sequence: TGTGCCTGCCTACTTGGCTCTGGAAACACCATATATTTT. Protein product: CACLLGSGNTIYF. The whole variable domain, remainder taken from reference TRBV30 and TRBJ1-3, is SQTIHQWPATLVQPVGSPLSLECTVEGTSNPNLYWYRQAAGRGLQLLFYSVGIGQISSEVPQNLSASRPQDRQFILSSKKLLLSDSGFYLCACLLGSGNTIYFGEGSWLTVV.

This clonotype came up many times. In nucleotides, the CDR3 is TGTGCCAGCTCAGCTAGCGGAGTTACTAATCAGCCCCAGCATTTT. Translating gives CASSASGVTNQPQHF. This sequence joins TRBV18 and TRBJ1-5; D uncertain. Trimming shortened V by 5 bases and J by 4 bases, and 15 bases separated the two germline ends. The germline V gene encodes CDR1 KGHSH and CDR2 LQKENI. This CDR3 is 15 amino acids long.

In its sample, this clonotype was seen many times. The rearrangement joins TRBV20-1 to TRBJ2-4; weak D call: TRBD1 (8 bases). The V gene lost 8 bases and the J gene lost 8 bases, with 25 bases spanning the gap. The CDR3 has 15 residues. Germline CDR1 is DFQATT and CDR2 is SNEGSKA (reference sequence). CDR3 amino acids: CSSRSDREGLYIQYF. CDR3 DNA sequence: TGCAGTTCGAGGTCGGACAGGGAGGGTTTGTACATTCAGTACTTC.